The T cell receptor beta chain described here comes from a study of patients and donors after allogeneic stem cell transplantation. From the RT-PCR reads, TCRdb called clonotypes with MiXCR, one entry per CDR3 protein. The table records about a million distinct CDR3 sequences, about a sixth of them present only once. The length of the CDR3 is 16 residues. Germline V lookup: CDR1 MGHDK, CDR2 SYGVNS. The V and J ends lost 2 bases and 3 bases respectively, with 13 bases between them. The chain is built from TRBV25-1 and TRBJ2-2; a weak D match, TRBD1 (6 bases). This receptor was obtained from a human donor who was either an allogeneic HSCT recipient or a stem cell or donor lymphocyte infusion donor (not recorded which). It is not recorded whose cells these are; they may come from a transplant donor. The specimen was blood, either unsorted or a sorted T cell fraction (not recorded which). CDR3 sequence reads: CASSEIRDTYTGELFF. In DNA form, the CDR3 reads TGTGCCAGCAGTGAAATCCGGGACACCTACACCGGGGAGCTGTTTTTT. Full variable domain (missing parts from reference TRBV25-1 and TRBJ2-2): EADIYQTPRYLVIGTGKKITLECSQTMGHDKMYWYQQDPGMELHLIHYSYGVNSTEKGDLSSESTVSRIRTEHFPLTLESARPSHTSQYLCASSEIRDTYTGELFFGEGSRLTVL.